The 4 T cell receptor beta chains in this list originate from one sample, sequenced in a study of blood T cell repertoires in COVID-19. This table comes from immunoSEQ multiplex PCR, and its TCRdb copy is limited to in-frame clones, with some not included. The table has about 210,000 clones, 80% to 90% seen once. Sequencing was carried out using PBMCs or T cells enriched from blood (not recorded which). These receptors all stem from a woman younger than 35 who had recovered from COVID-19.

V gene TRBV27 combines with J gene TRBJ1-6; D might be TRBD1 (6 bases). This CDR3 is 14 amino acids long. Trimming stripped 5 bases from V and 9 bases from J, with 14 bases between. The germline gives CDR1 MNHEY, CDR2 SMNVEV (reference sequence). The CDR3 sequence is CASSLTGLGSPLHF. The CDR3 coding sequence is TGTGCCAGCAGTCTAACAGGGTTAGGTTCACCCCTCCACTTT.

In DNA, the CDR3 is TGTGCCAGCAGCCCTCACGGGGGAGCCAAAAACATTCAGTACTTC. It codes for CASSPHGGAKNIQYF. The genes are TRBV7-2 and TRBJ2-4; D is possibly TRBD2 (6 bases). The CDR3 covers 15 residues. Trimming removed 5 bases from V and 0 bases from J, with 11 bases in between. Germline V gene sequence: CDR1 SGHTA, CDR2 FQGNSA. Full variable domain (missing parts from reference TRBV7-2 and TRBJ2-4): GAGVSQSPSNKVTEKGKDVELRCDPISGHTALYWYRQSLGQGLEFLIYFQGNSAPDKSGLPSDRFSAERTGGSVSTLTIQRTQQEDSAVYLCASSPHGGAKNIQYFGAGTRLSVL.

The J gene is TRBJ2-7, the V gene TRBV29-1; TRBD1 matches 7 bases. The CDR3 extends over 13 amino acids. CDR1 SQVTM and CDR2 ANQGSEA come from the germline V gene. After removal of 7 bases from V and 7 bases from J, the junction contained 13 bases not matched to a gene. The CDR3 reads CSALTGTLGEQYF. The CDR3 nucleotides are TGCAGCGCCCTGACAGGGACCTTGGGGGAGCAGTACTTC.

A few counts support this clone. J is TRBJ1-6 and V is TRBV28; D gene unclear. The CDR3 spans 14 residues. With 6 bases removed from V and 14 bases from J, the gap between germline ends came to 20 bases. Germline V CDR1 and CDR2: MDHEN, SYDVKM. DNA of the CDR3: TGTGCCAGCAGCCTGGTGCAGGATCCTCTGGCCCTCCACTTT. Protein product: CASSLVQDPLALHF.